This T cell receptor (beta chain) was found in a study of cytomegalovirus exposure and HLA in healthy donors. About this clone itself: The antigen is undetermined.

Findings and caveats of the study: In vitro assays verified that a few CMV-associated chains recognized CMV antigens specifically. The later analysis indicated that the majority of CMV-associated TCR beta chains appeared HLA-restricted.

Regarding donors, all were healthy bone marrow donors. There were likely unrecorded immune exposures, though donors were nominally healthy when sampled. The germline gives CDR1 KGHSH, CDR2 LQKENI. This CDR3 is 15 amino acids long. Trimming shortened V by 0 bases and J by 6 bases, and 11 bases separated the two germline ends. PCR primers comprised 60 Vbeta and 13 Jbeta primers. Using immunoSEQ multiplex PCR, the repertoire was profiled, and TCRdb retains in-frame clones only, with some absent. Of around 140,000 clones in the sample, approximately 87% were seen once. The sequence was collected from a woman aged 25 to 39 in good health and CMV-seronegative. What was sequenced was PBMCs. The V call is TRBV18, the J call TRBJ1-4, with D possibly being TRBD1 (6 bases). This chain's CDR3 is CASSPPGQPDEKLFF. CDR3 DNA sequence: TGTGCCAGCTCACCACCGGGACAACCGGATGAAAAACTGTTTTTT.